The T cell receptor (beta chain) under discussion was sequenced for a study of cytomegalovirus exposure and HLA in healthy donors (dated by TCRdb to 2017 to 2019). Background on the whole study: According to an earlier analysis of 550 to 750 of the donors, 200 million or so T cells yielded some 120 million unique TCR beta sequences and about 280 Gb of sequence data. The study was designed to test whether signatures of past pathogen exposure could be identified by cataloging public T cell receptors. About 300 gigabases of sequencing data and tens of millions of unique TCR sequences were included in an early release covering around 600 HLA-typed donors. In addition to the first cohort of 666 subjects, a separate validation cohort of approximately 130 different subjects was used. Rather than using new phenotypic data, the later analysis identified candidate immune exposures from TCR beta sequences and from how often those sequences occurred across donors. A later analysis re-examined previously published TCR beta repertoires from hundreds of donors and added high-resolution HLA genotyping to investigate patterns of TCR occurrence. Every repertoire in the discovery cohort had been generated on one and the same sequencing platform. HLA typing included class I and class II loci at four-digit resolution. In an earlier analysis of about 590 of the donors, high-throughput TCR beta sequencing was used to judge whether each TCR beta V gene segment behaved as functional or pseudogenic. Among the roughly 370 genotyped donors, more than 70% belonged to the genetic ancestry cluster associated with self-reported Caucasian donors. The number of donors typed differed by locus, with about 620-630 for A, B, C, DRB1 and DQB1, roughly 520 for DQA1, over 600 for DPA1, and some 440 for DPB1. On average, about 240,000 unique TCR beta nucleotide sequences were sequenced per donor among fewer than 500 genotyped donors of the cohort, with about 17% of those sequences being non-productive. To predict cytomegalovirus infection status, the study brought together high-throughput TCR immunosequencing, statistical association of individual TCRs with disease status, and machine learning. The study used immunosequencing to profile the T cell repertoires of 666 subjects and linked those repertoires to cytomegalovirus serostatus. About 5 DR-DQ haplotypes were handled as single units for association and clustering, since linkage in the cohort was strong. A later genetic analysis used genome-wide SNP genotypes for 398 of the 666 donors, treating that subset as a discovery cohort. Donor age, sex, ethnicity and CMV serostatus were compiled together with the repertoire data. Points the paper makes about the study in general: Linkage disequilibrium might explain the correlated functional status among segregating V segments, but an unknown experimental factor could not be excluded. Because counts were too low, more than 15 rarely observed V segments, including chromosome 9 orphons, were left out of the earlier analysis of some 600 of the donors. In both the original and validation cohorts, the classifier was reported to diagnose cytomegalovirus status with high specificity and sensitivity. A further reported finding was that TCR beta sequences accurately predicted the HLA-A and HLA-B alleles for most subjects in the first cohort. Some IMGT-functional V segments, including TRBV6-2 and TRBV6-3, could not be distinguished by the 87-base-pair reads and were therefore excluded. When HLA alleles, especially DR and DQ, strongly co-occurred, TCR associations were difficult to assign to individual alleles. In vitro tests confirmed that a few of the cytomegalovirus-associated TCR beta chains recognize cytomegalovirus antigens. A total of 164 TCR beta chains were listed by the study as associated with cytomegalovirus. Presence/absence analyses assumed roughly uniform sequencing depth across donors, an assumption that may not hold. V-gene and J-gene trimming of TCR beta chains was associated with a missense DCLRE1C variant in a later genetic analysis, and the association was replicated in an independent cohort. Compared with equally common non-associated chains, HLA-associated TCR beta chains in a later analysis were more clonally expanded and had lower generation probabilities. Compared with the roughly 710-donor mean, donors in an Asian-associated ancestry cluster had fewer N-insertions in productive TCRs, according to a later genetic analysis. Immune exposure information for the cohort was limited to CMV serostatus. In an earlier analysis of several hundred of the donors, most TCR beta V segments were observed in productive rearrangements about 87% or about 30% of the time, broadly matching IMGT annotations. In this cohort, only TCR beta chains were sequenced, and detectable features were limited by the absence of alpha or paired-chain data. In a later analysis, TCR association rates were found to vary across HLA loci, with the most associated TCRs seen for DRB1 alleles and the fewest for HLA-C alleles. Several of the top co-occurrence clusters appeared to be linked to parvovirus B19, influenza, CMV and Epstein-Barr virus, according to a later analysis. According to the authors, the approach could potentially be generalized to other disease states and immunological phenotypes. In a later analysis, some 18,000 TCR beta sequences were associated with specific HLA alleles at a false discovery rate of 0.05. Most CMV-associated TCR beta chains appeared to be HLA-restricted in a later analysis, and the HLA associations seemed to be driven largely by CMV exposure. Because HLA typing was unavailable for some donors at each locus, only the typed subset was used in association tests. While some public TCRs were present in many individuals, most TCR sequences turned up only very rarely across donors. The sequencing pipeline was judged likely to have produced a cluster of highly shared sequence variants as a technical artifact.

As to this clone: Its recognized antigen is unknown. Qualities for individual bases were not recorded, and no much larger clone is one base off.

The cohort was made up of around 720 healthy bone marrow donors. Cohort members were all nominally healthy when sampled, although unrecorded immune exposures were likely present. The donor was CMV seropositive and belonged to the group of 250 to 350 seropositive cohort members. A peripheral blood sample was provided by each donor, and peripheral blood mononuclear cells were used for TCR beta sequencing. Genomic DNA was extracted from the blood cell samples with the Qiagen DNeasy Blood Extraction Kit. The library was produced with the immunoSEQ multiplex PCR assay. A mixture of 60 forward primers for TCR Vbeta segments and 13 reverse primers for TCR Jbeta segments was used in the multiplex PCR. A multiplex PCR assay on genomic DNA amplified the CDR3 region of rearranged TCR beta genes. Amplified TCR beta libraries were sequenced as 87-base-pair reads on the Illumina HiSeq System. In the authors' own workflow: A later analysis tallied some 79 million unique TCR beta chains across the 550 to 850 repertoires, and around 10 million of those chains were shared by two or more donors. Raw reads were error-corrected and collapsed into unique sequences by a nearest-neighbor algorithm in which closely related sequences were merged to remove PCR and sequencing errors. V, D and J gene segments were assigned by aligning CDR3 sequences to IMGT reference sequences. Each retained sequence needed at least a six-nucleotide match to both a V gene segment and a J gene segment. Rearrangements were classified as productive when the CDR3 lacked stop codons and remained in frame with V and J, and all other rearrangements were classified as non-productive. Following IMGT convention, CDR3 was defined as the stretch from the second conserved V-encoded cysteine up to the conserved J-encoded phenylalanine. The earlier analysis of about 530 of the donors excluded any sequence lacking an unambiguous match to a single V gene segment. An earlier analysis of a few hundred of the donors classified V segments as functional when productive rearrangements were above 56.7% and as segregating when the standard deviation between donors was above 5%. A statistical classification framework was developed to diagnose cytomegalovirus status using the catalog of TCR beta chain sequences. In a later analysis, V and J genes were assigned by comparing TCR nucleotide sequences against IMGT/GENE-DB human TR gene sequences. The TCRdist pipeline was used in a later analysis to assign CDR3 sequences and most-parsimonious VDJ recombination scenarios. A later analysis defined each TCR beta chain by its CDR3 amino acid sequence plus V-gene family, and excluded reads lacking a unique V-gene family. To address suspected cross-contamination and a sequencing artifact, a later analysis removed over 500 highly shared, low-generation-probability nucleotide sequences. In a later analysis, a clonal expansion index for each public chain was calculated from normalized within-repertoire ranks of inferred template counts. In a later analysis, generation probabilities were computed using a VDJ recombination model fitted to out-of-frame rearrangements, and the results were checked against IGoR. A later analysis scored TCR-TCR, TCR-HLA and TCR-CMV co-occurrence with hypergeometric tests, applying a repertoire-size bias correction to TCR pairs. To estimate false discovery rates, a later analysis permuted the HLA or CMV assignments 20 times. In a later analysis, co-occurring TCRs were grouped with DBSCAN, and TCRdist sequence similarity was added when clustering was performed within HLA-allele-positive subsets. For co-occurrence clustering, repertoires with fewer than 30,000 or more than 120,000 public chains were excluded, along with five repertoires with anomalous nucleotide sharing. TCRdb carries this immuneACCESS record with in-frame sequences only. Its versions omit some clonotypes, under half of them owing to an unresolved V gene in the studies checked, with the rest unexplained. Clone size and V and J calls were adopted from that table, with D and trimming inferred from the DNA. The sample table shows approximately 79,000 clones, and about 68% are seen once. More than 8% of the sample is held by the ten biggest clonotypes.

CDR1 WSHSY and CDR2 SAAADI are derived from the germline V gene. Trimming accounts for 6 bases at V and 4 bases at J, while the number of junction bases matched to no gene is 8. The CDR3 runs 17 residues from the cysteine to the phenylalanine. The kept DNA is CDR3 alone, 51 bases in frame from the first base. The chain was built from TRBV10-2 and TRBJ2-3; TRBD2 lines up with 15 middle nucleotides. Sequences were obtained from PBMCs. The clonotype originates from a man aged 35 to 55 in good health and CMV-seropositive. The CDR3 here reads CASSTAGTSGRSDTQYF. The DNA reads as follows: TGCGCCAGCAGCACTGCCGGGACTAGCGGGAGGTCAGATACGCAGTATTTT.